This T cell receptor beta chain comes out of a study of T cells in Graves' hyperthyroidism and ophthalmopathy. General study findings and limits: Before onset, ophthalmopathy was predicted by the model a median about six months earlier.

From germline, CDR1 is SNHLY and CDR2 FYNNEI. Trimming pared 4 bases from V and 3 bases from J, leaving 10 bases between. The CDR3 runs 15 residues. It was RNA transcripts that yielded the amplified TCR beta CDR3 regions. The HTBI set primed first-round TCR CDR3 RT-PCR. MiXCR, applied by TCRdb to the multiplex PCR reads, yields one record per CDR3 protein. The sample consists of 480,000 or so distinct CDR3 sequences, 40% to 50% of them appearing once. This clonotype was observed a single time. Its specificity is unknown. The TCR sequence derives from an adult woman with Graves' disease, either hyperthyroidism or ophthalmopathy (not recorded which). V and J are TRBV2 and TRBJ1-6, with D unresolved. Material: peripheral blood or thyroid tissue (not recorded which). CDR3 protein: CASSVEGGYNSPLHF. Here the CDR3 DNA reads TGTGCCAGCAGTGTTGAGGGAGGCTATAATTCACCCCTCCACTTT.